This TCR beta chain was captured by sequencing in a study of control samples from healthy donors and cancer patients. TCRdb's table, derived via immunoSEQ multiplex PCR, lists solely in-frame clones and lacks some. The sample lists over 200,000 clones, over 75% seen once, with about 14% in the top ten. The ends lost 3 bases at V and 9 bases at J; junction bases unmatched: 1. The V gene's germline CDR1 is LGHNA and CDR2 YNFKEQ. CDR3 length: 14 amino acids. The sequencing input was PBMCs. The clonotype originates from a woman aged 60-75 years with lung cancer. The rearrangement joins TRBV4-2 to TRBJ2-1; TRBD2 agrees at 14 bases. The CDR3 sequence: CASSQGLAGAEQFF. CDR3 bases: TGTGCCAGCAGCCAGGGACTAGCGGGAGCTGAGCAGTTCTTC.